Presented here are 7 T cell receptor beta chains from one specimen sequenced in a study of identical twins (dated by TCRdb to about 2016). Libraries were constructed by 5' RACE. The reads were generated on an Illumina HiSeq 2000. The public sequencing data were trimmed at Q25 with fastp and processed into clonotypes with MiXCR by TCRdb, which kept only in-frame beta chains. Each CDR3 protein gets just one entry, which takes the most common genes and DNA from the rows behind it. Recorded for this sample are approximately 630,000 distinct CDR3 sequences; about 7.1% of them occurred a single time. Clones ranked in the top ten supply around 1.6% of the sample. This same sample was also taken into another study, of yellow fever vaccine responses in identical twins.

Sequencing input: PBMCs. Receptors were obtained from a woman aged 18 to 35 in good health.

This sequence joins TRBV20-1 and TRBJ2-7; D remains ambiguous. Germline V gives CDR1 DFQATT, CDR2 SNEGSKA (reference sequence). Between the trimmed V and J ends, which lost 5 bases and 3 bases, there was a span of 20 bases. This CDR3 region has 15 residues. The CDR3 region is CSAVLSARNNYEQYF. As DNA, the CDR3 is TGCAGTGCTGTGCTTTCTGCCCGTAATAACTACGAGCAGTACTTC.

This clonotype came up many times. The chain combines TRBV18 with TRBJ2-5; the D gene is possibly TRBD2 (6 bases). The length of the CDR3 is 15 residues. In germline, CDR1 is KGHSH, CDR2 LQKENI. V was cut by 3 bases and J by 6 bases, with 17 bases left in between. This chain's CDR3 is CASSPMRDVGKTQYF. Written as DNA, the CDR3 is TGTGCCAGCTCACCCATGCGGGATGTTGGGAAGACCCAGTACTTC.

This clonotype was counted only a few times. The chain uses TRBV7-2 and TRBJ2-1, with 14 positions matching TRBD2. This CDR3 has 17 amino acids. Germline CDR1 is SGHTA and CDR2 is FQGNSA. The V segment lost 5 bases and the J segment 8 bases; nucleotides outside the gene matches: 11. This chain's CDR3 is CASSKTSGGGLDYEQFF. The CDR3 coding sequence is TGTGCCAGCAGCAAGACTAGCGGGGGGGGATTAGACTATGAGCAGTTCTTC.

This clonotype showed up just a few times. This chain joins TRBV20-1 and TRBJ2-3; 10 bases map to TRBD2. The CDR3 extends over 15 amino acids. Looked up from germline, CDR1 is DFQATT and CDR2 is SNEGSKA (reference sequence). V was pared by 3 bases and J by 2 bases, with 5 bases of the junction left unmatched. The CDR3 loop is CSASPSGGATDTQYF. CDR3 coding DNA: TGCAGTGCTAGCCCTAGCGGGGGAGCCACAGATACGCAGTATTTT.

The chain links TRBV12-3 or TRBV12-4 to TRBJ1-6, with D perhaps TRBD1 (5 bases). The CDR3 has 14 residues. V shed 5 bases and J shed 9 bases, with 14 bases lying between them. CDR3 nucleotide sequence: TGTGCCAGCAGTCAGACAGTCCCTGTTTCACCCCTCCACTTT. As protein: CASSQTVPVSPLHF.

In this sample, this clonotype turned up a few times. This chain links TRBV25-1 with TRBJ2-1; 13 bases match TRBD2. V dropped 0 bases and J dropped 6; count of bases not matched to a gene: 2. Germline lookup yields CDR1 MGHDK and CDR2 SYGVNS. There are 16 residues in the CDR3. The CDR3 here is CASSEYGLAGANEQFF. CDR3 in DNA: TGTGCCAGCAGTGAATATGGACTAGCGGGGGCCAATGAGCAGTTCTTC. The complete variable domain, with remaining parts taken from reference TRBV25-1 and TRBJ2-1, reads EADIYQTPRYLVIGTGKKITLECSQTMGHDKMYWYQQDPGMELHLIHYSYGVNSTEKGDLSSESTVSRIRTEHFPLTLESARPSHTSQYLCASSEYGLAGANEQFFGPGTRLTVL.

This clonotype was picked up many times. This chain connects TRBV6-5 to TRBJ2-7, with D uncertain. The CDR3 has 11 residues. Germline V gene sequence: CDR1 MNHEY, CDR2 SVGAGI. The ends were cut back, 5 bases at V and 3 bases at J, with 5 bases in the middle. CDR3 in DNA: TGTGCCAGCAGTGGGGTCTACGAGCAGTACTTC. This encodes CASSGVYEQYF.